One and the same sample provided the 12 T cell receptor beta chains below, sequenced in a study of blood T cells in healthy people across ages. With a J-beta primer mix and a sample-barcoded 5' primer, a second PCR ran about 7 to 12 cycles. TCRdb fed the 5' RACE reads into MiXCR, producing one record per CDR3 protein. The sample records over 1,300,000 distinct CDR3 sequences, 59% being singletons. The sequenced material came from blood. The receptor set was obtained from a young man in good health.

In its sample, this clonotype was seen a few times. The V call is TRBV10-3, the J call TRBJ2-1; 9 bases agree with TRBD2. CDR1 is ENHRY, CDR2 SYGVKD, per germline. The V and J ends lost 8 bases and 7 bases, in that order; junction bases with no gene match: 6. The CDR3 is 13 residues long. CDR3 DNA sequence: TGTGCCATCTTGCGGGAGGGCCCAAATGAGCAGTTCTTC. Translation gives CAILREGPNEQFF.

The J gene is TRBJ2-1, the V gene TRBV19; D is tentatively TRBD1 or TRBD2 (5 bases each). The V and J ends lost 5 bases and 10 bases respectively, with 15 bases between them. Germline CDR1 is LNHDA and CDR2 is SQIVND (reference sequence). CDR3 length: 13 residues. CDR3 nucleotide sequence: TGTGCCAGTAGTGCCTCAAGAGGGGTAGAGCAGTTCTTC. Translation gives CASSASRGVEQFF.

This clonotype was counted once. Relative to the germline gene, one junction end is altered; a read error may explain this. J is TRBJ2-5 and V is TRBV4-1; a possible D gene is TRBD1 (6 bases). TRBJ2-7 explains the end of the DNA better; the J call may be wrong. The germline gives CDR1 MGHRA, CDR2 YSYEKL. The CDR3 is made up of 17 amino acids. In DNA, the CDR3 is TGCGCCGGCAGCCAAGTGGGATCCGGGACAACGACCTACGAGCAGTACTTC. Its protein product is CAGSQVGSGTTTYEQYF.

As concerns this clonotype: An end of the junction does not agree with germline; a read error may underlie this. This chain connects TRBV9 to TRBJ2-1; D gene uncertain. The germline V gene has CDR1 SGDLS and CDR2 YYNGEE. The CDR3 contains 13 residues. CDR3 nucleotide sequence: TGTGCCAACAGCGTAGGATCCGTGGGTGAGCAGTTCTTC. This encodes CANSVGSVGEQFF.

The chain has TRBV29-1 and TRBJ2-5, with D possibly TRBD2 on 5 matching bases. Germline V gene sequence: CDR1 SQVTM, CDR2 ANQGSEA. V lost 5 bases and J 2 bases, leaving 12 bases between the germline ends. The CDR3 spans 13 residues. The CDR3 spells CSVTWENQETQYF. The CDR3, as DNA: TGCAGCGTTACGTGGGAGAATCAAGAGACCCAGTACTTC.

V usage is TRBV12-3 or TRBV12-4 and J usage is TRBJ1-2; TRBD1 matches 8 bases. The CDR3 is made up of 15 amino acids. J was trimmed by 2 bases and V by 0 bases; bases with no gene match: 2. The CDR3 sequence: CASSLAGQDNYGYTF. Here the CDR3 DNA reads TGTGCCAGCAGTTTAGCGGGACAGGACAACTATGGCTACACCTTC.

A word on this clonotype: A much bigger clone sits one base away, suggesting this may be a read error. The chain links TRBV20-1 to TRBJ2-7, with unresolved D. CDR3 length: 11 amino acids. Germline CDR1 DFQATT, CDR2 SNEGSKA (reference sequence). Between the trimmed V and J ends, which lost 3 bases and 5 bases, there was a span of 8 bases. CDR3 DNA: TGCAGTGCTAGCCTAGTGGACGAGCAGTACTTC. It codes for CSASLVDEQYF.

A few counts support this clonotype. This chain joins TRBV12-3 or TRBV12-4 and TRBJ2-4, with D unclear. The CDR3 spans 16 residues. V lost 1 base to trimming and J lost 9 bases, with 19 bases between them. Here the CDR3 DNA reads TGTGCCAGCAGTTTAGGTCTCTCGGCTTTGGAGAGCATTCAGTACTTC. This gives the protein CASSLGLSALESIQYF.

In this sample, this clonotype turned up a few times. The V gene is TRBV6-6, the J gene TRBJ1-1; D is unclear. Germline V CDR1 and CDR2: MNHNY, SVGAGI (reference sequence). The V and J ends lost 0 bases and 10 bases respectively, with 12 bases between them. The CDR3 consists of 13 residues. The CDR3 loop reads CASSYSSRVTAFF. In nucleotides, the CDR3 is TGTGCCAGCAGTTACTCGAGTAGGGTGACAGCTTTCTTT.

This clonotype occurred once. V usage is TRBV6-4 and J usage is TRBJ2-1, with 10 bases lining up with TRBD1. The CDR3 sequence is 15 residues long. CDR1 is MRHNA, CDR2 SNTAGT, per germline. Trimming removed 5 bases from V and 9 bases from J; junction bases left unmatched: 10. CDR3 residues: CASSKGQGIGAEQFF. CDR3 DNA sequence: TGTGCCAGCAGTAAGGGACAGGGGATCGGTGCTGAGCAGTTCTTC.

This clonotype was seen more than once but under ten times. J is TRBJ1-2 and V is TRBV4-1, with no clear D. This CDR3 is built from 15 residues. The germline V and J ends were trimmed by 1 base and 1 base, with 10 bases remaining between them. Germline V gives CDR1 MGHRA, CDR2 YSYEKL. CDR3 loop: CASSQGQRYNYGYTF. DNA of the CDR3: TGCGCCAGCAGCCAAGGGCAGCGCTATAACTATGGCTACACCTTC.

The V call is TRBV28, the J call TRBJ2-1, with 9 positions matching TRBD2. J lost 8 bases, V lost 3 bases, and 2 bases had no gene match. Germline V gives CDR1 MDHEN, CDR2 SYDVKM. The CDR3 runs to 13 residues. The DNA of the CDR3 is TGTGCCAGCAGTTTGCGGGAGGGAGATGAGCAGTTCTTC. Its protein product is CASSLREGDEQFF.